The entry that follows covers one TCR beta chain sequence. Seattle's enrolled individuals joined amid active infection and were then monitored longitudinally. This record comes from a study of blood T cell repertoires in COVID-19. Across the whole study: COVID-19 samples, acute and convalescent, were from the United States, Italy and Spain. Sources were T cells, B-cell-depleted T cells, or PBMCs; the material itself was cDNA or gDNA.

Germline-derived CDR1 and CDR2 are SEHNR and FQNEAQ (reference sequence). The V and J ends lost 5 bases and 3 bases respectively, with 13 bases between them. This CDR3 is built from 15 residues. Per the authors' pipeline: The authors estimated nucleated cell counts from reference gene primer amplification. The repertoire was sequenced with immunoSEQ multiplex PCR; TCRdb's copy has only in-frame clones and lacks some. D and trimming were read from the DNA, whereas the V and J calls and clone size are those reported in that table. The table includes 200,000 or so clones, around four fifths detected once.

Sample: peripheral blood. This chain links TRBV7-9 with TRBJ2-2, with D possibly being TRBD2 (6 bases). This sequence was found in a man aged 55 to 70 with COVID-19, enrolled during active disease. CDR3 coding DNA: TGTGCCAGCAGCCCCTCTTGGGACTACACCGGGGAGCTGTTTTTT. This gives the protein CASSPSWDYTGELFF.